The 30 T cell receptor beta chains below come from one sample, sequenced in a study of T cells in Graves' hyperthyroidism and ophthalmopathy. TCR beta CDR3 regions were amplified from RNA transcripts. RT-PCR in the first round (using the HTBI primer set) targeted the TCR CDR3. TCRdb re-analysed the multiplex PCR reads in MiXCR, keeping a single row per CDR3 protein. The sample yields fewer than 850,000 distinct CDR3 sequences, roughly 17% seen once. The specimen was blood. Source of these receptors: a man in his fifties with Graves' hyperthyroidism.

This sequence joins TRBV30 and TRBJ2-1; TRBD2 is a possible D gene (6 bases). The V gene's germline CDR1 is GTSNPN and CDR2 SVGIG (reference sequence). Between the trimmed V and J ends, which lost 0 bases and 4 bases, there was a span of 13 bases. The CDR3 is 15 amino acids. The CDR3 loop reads CAWSVFGTLYNEQFF. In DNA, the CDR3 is TGTGCCTGGAGTGTGTTCGGGACTCTATACAATGAGCAGTTCTTC.

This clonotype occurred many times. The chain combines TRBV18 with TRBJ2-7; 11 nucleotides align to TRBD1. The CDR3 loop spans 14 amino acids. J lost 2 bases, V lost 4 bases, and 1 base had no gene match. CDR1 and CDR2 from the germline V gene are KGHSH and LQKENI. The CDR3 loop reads CASSRTGGAYEQYF. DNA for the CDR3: TGTGCCAGCTCACGGACAGGGGGCGCCTACGAGCAGTACTTC.

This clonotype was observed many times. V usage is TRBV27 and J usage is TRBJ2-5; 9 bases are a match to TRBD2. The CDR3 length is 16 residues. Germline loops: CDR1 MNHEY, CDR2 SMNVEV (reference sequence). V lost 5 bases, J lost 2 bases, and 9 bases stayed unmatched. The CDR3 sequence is CASSTVLAGLQETQYF. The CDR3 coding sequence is TGTGCCAGCAGTACCGTACTAGCGGGCCTACAAGAGACCCAGTACTTC.

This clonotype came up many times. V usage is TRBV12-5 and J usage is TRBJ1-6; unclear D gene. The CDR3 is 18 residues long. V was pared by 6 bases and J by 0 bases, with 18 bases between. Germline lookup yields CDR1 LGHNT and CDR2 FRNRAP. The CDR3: CASGLDKPMSSYNSPLHF. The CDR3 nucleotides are TGTGCTAGTGGCTTAGACAAACCGATGAGCTCCTATAATTCACCCCTCCACTTT.

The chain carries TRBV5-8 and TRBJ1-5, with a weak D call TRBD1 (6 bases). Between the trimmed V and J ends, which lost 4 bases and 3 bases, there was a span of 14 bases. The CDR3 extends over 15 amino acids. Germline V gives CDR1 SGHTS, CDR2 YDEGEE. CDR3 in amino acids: CASSPQRGFNQPQHF. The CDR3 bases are TGTGCCAGCAGCCCCCAAAGGGGGTTCAATCAGCCCCAGCATTTT.

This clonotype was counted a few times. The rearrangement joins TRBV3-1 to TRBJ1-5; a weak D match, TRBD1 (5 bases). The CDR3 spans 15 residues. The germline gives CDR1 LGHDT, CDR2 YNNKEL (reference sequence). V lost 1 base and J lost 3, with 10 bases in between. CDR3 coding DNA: TGTGCCAGCAGCCAAGGGGGGGGATACAATCAGCCCCAGCATTTT. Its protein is CASSQGGGYNQPQHF.

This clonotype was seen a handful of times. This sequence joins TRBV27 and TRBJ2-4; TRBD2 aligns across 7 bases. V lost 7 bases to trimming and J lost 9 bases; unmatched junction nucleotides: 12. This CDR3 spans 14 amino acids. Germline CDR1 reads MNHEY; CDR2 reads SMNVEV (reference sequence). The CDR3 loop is CASTPVGGSGIQYF. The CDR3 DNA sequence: TGTGCCAGCACTCCGGTGGGCGGGAGCGGCATTCAGTACTTC.

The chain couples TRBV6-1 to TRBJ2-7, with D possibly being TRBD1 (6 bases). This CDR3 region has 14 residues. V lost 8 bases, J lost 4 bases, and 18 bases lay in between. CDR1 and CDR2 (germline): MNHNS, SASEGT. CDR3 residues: CASDHRDISYEQYF. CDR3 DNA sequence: TGTGCCAGCGATCATCGGGACATCTCTTACGAGCAGTACTTC.

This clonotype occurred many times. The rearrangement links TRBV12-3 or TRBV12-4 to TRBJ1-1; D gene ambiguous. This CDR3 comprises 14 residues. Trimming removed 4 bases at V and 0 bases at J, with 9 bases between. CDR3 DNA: TGTGCCAGCAGTTCGCCTACAGTGAACACTGAAGCTTTCTTT. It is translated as CASSSPTVNTEAFF.

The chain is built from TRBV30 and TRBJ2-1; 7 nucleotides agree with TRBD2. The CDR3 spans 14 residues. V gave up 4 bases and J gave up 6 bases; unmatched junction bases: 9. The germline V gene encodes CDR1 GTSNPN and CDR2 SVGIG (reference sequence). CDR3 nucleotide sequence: TGTGCCTGGACTGGGCTAGCGGATTTCAATGAGCAGTTCTTC. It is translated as CAWTGLADFNEQFF. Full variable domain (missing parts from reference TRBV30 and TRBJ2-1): SQTIHQWPATLVQPVGSPLSLECTVEGTSNPNLYWYRQAAGRGLQLLFYSVGIGQISSEVPQNLSASRPQDRQFILSSKKLLLSDSGFYLCAWTGLADFNEQFFGPGTRLTVL.

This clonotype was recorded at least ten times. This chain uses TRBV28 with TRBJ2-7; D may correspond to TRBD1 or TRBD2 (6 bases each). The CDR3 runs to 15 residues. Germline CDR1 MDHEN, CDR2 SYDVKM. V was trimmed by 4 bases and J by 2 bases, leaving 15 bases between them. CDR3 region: CASSYLGGPAYEQYF. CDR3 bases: TGTGCCAGCAGTTACCTAGGGGGGCCGGCCTACGAGCAGTACTTC.

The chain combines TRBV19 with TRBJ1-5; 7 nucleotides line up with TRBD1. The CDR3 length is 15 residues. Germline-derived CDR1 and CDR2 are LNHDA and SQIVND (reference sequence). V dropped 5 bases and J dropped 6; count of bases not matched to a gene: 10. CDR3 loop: CASSPRDRVSQPQHF. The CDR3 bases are TGTGCCAGTAGTCCACGTGACAGGGTCAGTCAGCCCCAGCATTTT.

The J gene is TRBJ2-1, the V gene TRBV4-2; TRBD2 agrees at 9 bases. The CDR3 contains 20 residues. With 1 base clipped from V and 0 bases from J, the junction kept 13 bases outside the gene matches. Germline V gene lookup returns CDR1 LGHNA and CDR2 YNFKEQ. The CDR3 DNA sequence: TGTGCCAGCAGCCAAGGAGGGCTAGCGGGACGACAGAGCTCCTACAATGAGCAGTTCTTC. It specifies CASSQGGLAGRQSSYNEQFF.

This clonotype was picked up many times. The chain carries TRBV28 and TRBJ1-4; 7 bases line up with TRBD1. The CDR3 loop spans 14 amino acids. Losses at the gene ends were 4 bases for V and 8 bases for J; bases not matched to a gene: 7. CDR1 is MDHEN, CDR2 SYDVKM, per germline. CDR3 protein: CASSSSGTEEKLFF. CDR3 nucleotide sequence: TGTGCCAGCAGTTCCTCCGGGACAGAGGAAAAACTGTTTTTT.

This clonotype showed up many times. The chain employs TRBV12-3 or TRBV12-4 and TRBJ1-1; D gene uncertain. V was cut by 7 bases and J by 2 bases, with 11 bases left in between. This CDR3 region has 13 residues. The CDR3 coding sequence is TGTGCCAGCACCGTATTCGGCAACACTGAAGCTTTCTTT. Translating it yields CASTVFGNTEAFF.

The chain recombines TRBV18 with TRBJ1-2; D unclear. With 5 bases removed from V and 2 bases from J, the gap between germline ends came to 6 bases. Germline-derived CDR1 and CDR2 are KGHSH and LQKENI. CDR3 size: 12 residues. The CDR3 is CASSTLNYGYTF. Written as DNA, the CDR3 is TGTGCCAGCTCAACCCTCAACTATGGCTACACCTTC.

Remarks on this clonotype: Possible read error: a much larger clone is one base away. The CDR3 protein is CASCQGNPAEYF. The CDR3 region has the DNA TGTGCCAGCTGCCAAGGTAATCCAGCGGAGTACTTC. The rearrangement joins TRBV3-1 to TRBJ2-5; weak D call: TRBD2 (5 bases). This CDR3 spans 12 amino acids. Germline CDR1 is LGHDT and CDR2 is YNNKEL (reference sequence).

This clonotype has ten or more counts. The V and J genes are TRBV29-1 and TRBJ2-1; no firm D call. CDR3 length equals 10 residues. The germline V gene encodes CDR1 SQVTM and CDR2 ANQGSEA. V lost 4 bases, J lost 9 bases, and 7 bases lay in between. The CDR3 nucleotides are TGCAGCGTTGGAGTACGTGAGCAGTTCTTC. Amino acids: CSVGVREQFF.

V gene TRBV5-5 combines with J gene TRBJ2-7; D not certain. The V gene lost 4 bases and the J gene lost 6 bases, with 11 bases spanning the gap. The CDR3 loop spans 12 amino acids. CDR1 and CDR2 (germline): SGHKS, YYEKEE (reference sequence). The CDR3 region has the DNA TGTGCCAGCAGCCTAAGTGGATGCGAGCAGTACTTC. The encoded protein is CASSLSGCEQYF.

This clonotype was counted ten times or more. In DNA form, the CDR3 reads TGTGCCAGCAGCCAAACGACGGAAACAGCTAACTATGGCTACACCTTC. This encodes CASSQTTETANYGYTF. The chain joins TRBV14 to TRBJ1-2; D unresolved. The V gene lost 2 bases and the J gene lost 0 bases, with 13 bases spanning the gap. The CDR3 is made up of 16 amino acids. Looked up from germline, CDR1 is SGHDN and CDR2 is FVKESK.

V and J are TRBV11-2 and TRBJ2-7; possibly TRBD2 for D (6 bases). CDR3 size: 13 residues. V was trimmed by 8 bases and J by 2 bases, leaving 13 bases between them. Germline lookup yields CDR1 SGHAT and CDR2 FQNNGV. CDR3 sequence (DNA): TGTGCCAGCCCTTTGGAGGGCCCCTACGAGCAGTACTTC. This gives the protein CASPLEGPYEQYF.

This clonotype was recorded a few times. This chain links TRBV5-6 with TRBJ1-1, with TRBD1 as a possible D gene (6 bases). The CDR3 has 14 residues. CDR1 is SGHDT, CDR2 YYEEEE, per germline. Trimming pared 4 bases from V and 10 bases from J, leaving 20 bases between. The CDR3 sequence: CASSPYGGARRAFF. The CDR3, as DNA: TGTGCCAGCAGCCCATACGGGGGGGCGCGAAGAGCTTTCTTT.

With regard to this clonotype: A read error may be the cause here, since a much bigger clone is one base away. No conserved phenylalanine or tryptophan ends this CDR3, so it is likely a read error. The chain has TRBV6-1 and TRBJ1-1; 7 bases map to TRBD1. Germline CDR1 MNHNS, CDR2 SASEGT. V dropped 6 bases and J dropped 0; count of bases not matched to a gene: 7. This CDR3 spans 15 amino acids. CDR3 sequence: CASSQRTGMNTEAFL. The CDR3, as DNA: TGTGCCAGCAGCCAGAGGACAGGAATGAACACTGAAGCTTTCCTT.

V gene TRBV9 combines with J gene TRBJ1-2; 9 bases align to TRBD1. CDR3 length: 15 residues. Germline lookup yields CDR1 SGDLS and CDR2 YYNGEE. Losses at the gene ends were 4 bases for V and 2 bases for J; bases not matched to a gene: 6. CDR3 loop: CASSQGTGKNYGYTF. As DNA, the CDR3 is TGTGCCAGCAGCCAAGGGACAGGGAAAAACTATGGCTACACCTTC. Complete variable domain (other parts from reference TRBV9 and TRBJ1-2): DSGVTQTPKHLITATGQRVTLRCSPRSGDLSVYWYQQSLDQGLQFLIQYYNGEERAKGNILERFSAQQFPDLHSELNLSSLELGDSALYFCASSQGTGKNYGYTFGSGTRLTVV.

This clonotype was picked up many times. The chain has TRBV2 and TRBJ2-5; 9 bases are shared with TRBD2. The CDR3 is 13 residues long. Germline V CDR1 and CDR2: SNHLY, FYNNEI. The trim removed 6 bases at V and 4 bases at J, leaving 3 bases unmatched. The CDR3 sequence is CASSSTSGETQYF. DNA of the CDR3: TGTGCCAGCAGCTCGACTAGCGGAGAGACCCAGTACTTC.

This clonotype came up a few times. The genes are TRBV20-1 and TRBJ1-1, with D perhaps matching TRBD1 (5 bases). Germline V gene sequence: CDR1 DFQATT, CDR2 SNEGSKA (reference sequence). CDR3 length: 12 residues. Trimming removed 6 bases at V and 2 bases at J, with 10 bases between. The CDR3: CSAPQENTEAFF. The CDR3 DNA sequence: TGCAGTGCCCCACAGGAAAACACTGAAGCTTTCTTT.

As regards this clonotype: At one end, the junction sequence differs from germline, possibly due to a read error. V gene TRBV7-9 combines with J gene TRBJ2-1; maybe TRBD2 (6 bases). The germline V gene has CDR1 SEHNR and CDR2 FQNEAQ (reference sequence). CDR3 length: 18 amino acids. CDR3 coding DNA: TGCGCCAGCAGCCAAGACCCAGCGGCGGGGAGCTCCTACAATGAGCAGTTCTTC. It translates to CASSQDPAAGSSYNEQFF.

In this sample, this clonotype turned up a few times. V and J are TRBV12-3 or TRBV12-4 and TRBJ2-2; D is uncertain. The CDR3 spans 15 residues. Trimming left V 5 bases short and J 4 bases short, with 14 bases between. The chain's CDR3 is CASSIDTPGTGELFF. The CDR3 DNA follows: TGTGCCAGCAGTATAGACACACCGGGCACCGGGGAGCTGTTTTTT.

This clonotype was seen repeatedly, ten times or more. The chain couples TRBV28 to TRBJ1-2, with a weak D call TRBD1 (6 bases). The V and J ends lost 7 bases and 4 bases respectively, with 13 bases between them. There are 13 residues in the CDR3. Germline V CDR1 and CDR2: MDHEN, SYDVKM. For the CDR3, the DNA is TGTGCCAGCATGAAAGGACAGACCTATGGCTACACCTTC. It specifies CASMKGQTYGYTF.

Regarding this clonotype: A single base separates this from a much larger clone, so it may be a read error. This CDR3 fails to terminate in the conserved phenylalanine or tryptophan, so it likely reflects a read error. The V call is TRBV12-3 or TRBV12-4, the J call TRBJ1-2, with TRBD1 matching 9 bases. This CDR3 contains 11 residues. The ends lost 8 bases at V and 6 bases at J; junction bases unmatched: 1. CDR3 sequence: CASRDRDGYTL. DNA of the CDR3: TGTGCCAGCCGGGACAGGGATGGCTACACCCTC.